Included here is one T cell receptor beta chain sequence, with context. This entry belongs to a study of T cell changes during pregnancy in multiple sclerosis. The protocol was immunoSEQ multiplex PCR, while the TCRdb copy is restricted to in-frame clones and leaves out a portion. The table shows tens of thousands of clones, with 91% occurring only once. The CDR3 runs to 16 residues. Germline loops: CDR1 SGHAT, CDR2 FQNNGV. Trimming stripped 5 bases from V and 0 bases from J, with 14 bases between. The rearrangement links TRBV11-2 to TRBJ2-1, with D possibly matching TRBD1 (6 bases). Specimen: peripheral blood, collected in the third trimester of pregnancy. The TCR originated in a female donor in good health, enrolled as a control in a pregnancy study. The CDR3: CASSLQGLNSYNEQFF. CDR3 nucleotide sequence: TGTGCCAGCAGCCTACAGGGATTAAACTCCTACAATGAGCAGTTCTTC.